This record concerns one T cell receptor (beta chain) sequence. The antigen is undetermined. A junction end diverges from the germline sequence, so it may reflect a read error. All patients reached thyroid surgery having received no treatment beforehand. The sample originates from a study of metastatic and nonmetastatic thyroid tumors. The CDR3 runs 14 residues. Germline-derived CDR1 and CDR2 are SGHAT and FQNNGV. The authors' processing: The study's classifier, a distant-metastasis tool for papillary thyroid cancer, was built using CDR3 differences across clinicopathological groups. Through MiXCR, TCRdb re-clonotyped the PCR reads. These V and J calls are TCRdb output, not the study's own analysis. The repertoire holds 40,000 or so clones, with roughly half as singletons. Findings and limits, study-wide: Significantly higher TCR beta diversity was reportedly seen in malignant thyroid tumors than benign nodules, in blood and tumor.

The chain combines TRBV11-2 with TRBJ1-2; TRBD1 agrees at 7 bases. Source material: tumor tissue. This TCR came from a male donor with papillary thyroid cancer or a benign thyroid nodule (not recorded which). Some clones in this sample may be carry-over from other donors' samples. In DNA form, the CDR3 reads TGTGCCAGCAGCTCGAGGGGGCTGGGCTATTGCTACACCTTC. Its protein is CASSSRGLGYCYTF.